This TCR beta chain was captured in a study of blood T cell repertoires in COVID-19. The germline V gene encodes CDR1 LNHDA and CDR2 SQIVND (reference sequence). The CDR3 covers 16 residues. Trimming shortened V by 1 base and J by 6 bases, and 18 bases separated the two germline ends. Profiled with immunoSEQ multiplex PCR; TCRdb holds only in-frame clones, not every one. The sample has fewer than 350,000 clones; approximately 91% are singletons. This chain links TRBV19 with TRBJ1-1; a possible D gene is TRBD1 (5 bases). The TCR comes from a woman aged 35 to 49 who had recovered from COVID-19. Sequencing used PBMCs or T cells enriched from blood (not recorded which). The CDR3 loop is CASSIGPGVSRAEAFF. The CDR3 DNA reads TGTGCCAGTAGTATAGGACCGGGGGTAAGTCGGGCTGAAGCTTTCTTT.